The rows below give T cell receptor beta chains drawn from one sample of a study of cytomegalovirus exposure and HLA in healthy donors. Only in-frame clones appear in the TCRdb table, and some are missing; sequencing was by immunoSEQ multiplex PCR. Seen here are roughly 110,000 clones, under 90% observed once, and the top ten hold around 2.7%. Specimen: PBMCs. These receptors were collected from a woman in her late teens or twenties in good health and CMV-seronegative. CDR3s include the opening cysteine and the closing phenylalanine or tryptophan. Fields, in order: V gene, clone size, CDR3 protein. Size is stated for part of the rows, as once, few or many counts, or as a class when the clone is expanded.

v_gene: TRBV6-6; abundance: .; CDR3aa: CASLQGGAKNSPLHF
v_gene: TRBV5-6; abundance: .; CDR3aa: CASSLGGRGGTDTQYF
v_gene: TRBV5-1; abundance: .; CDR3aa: CASSAATGNTEQFF
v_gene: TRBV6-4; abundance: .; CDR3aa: CASSEGGSFSTDTQYF
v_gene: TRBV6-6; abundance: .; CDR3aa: CASRTQEQGNNSPLHF
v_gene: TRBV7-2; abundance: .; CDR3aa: CASRSSGRVYEQYF
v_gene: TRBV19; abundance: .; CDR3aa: CASSMGGVPNEKLFF
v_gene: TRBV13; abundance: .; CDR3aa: CASSARLAGVGANVLTF
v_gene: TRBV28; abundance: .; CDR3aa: CASSLFLLAGTDTQYF
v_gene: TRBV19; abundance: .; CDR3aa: CASTSLQGAGTGELFF
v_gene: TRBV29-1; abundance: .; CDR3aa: CSVDGGANEQFF
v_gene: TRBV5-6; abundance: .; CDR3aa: CASSLVGGSEAFF
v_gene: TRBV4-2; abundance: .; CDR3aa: CASSQDRRDQPQHF
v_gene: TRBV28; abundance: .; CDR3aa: CASNSGGGTDTQYF
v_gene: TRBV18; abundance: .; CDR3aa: CASSPPGGQGNQPQHF
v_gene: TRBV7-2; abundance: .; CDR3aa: CASSLDPAGSYNEQFF
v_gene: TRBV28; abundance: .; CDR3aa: CASSRPGTGHTEAFF
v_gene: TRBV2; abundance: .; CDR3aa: CASSARHGNTEAFF
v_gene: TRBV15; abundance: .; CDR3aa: CATSRDPGQGMAGNTIYF
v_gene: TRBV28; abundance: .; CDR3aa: CASSLRLAGDNEQFF
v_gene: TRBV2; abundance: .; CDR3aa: CASSGTGSEAFF
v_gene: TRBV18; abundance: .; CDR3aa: CASSPPSGRGDTQYF
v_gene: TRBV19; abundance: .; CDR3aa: CASSIWLAGGPVPYNEQFF
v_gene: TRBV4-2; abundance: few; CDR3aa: CASSQDSGSYNEQFF
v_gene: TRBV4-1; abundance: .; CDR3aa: CASSQGAMMGAETQYF
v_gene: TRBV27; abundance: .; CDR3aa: CASSLLILAGVMDEQFF
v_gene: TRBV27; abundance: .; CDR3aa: CASSLSGRHTQYF
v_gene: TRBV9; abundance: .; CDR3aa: CASSPGQGDNSPLHF
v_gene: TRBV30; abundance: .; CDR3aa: CACTGLSTDTQYF
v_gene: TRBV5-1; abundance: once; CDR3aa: CASSFPGLAGNEQFF
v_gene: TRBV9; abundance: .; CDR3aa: CASSVGLSGGAGTQYF
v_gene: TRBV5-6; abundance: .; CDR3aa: CASSPLAGDRTDTQYF
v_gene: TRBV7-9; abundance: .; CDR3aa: CASRGQGETEAFF
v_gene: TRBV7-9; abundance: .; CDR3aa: CASSSGGWAQSGEKLFF
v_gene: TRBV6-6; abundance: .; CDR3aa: CASNVDRGRVGYTF
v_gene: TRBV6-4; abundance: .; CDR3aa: CASSVGSGGSSYNEQFF
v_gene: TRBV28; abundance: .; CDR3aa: CASRGTGKETQYF
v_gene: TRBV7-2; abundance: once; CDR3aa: CASSRPQGINYGYTF
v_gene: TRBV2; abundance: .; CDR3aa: CASRREDQPQHF
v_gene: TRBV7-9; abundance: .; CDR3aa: CASRPGQGWADTQYF
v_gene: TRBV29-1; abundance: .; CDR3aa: CSVVATGELFF
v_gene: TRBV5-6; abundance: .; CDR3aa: CASSGQGREKLFF
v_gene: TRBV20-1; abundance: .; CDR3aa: CSAYRAHEAFF
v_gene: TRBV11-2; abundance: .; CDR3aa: CASSLTVTGELFF
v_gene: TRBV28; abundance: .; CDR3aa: CASTETATNEKLFF
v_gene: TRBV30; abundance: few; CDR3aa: CAWRRLNTEAFF
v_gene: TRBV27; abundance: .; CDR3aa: CASLRQGDTEAFF
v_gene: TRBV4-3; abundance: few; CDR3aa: CASSQDPGWLAFF
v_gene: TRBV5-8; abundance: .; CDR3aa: CASSPGTGGAYNEQFF
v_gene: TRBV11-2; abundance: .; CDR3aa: CASSDNRNQPQHF
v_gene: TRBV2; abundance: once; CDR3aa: CASSGEAGADEAFF
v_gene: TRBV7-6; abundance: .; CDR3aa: CASTRTSGGETQYF
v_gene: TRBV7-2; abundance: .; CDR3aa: CASSPDRGNQPQHF
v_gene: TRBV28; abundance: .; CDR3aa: CAIQTGSSYEQYF
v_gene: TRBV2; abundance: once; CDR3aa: CASRKTSGTANTGELFF
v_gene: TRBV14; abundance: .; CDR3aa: CASSQVEITDTQYF
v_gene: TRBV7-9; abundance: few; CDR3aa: CASSSIGQARAGELFF